The rows below give T cell receptor beta chains drawn from one sample of a study of preoperative IRX-2 immunotherapy in early breast cancer. Some clones are missing from TCRdb's copy, which holds only in-frame ones; the method was immunoSEQ multiplex PCR. The data show 25,000 or so clones, with more than 80% seen just once and roughly 9% held by the top ten. This material consisted of tumor tissue, taken after IRX-2 immunotherapy. These receptors were collected from a human donor with breast cancer. Each CDR3 is given with its conserved first and last residue.

J	V	CDR3
TRBJ2-5	TRBV29-1	CSVGATGGWRETQYF
TRBJ2-7	TRBV29-1	CSVEGQGAYEQYF
TRBJ2-1	TRBV6-5	CASRVLPPSYNEQFF
TRBJ1-3	TRBV19	CASRTGASGNTIYF
TRBJ1-2	TRBV11-2	CASSLVGRGRGNGYTF
TRBJ2-3	TRBV6-1	CASSESGGLAGGMGRTDTQYF
TRBJ2-5	TRBV25-1	CASSGTSGKLAYQETQYF
TRBJ1-2	TRBV28	CASKWVSSYGYTF
TRBJ1-4	TRBV28	CASSLGQSREKLFF
TRBJ2-5	TRBV19	CASTHNPQGPETQYF
TRBJ2-3	TRBV2	CASRDWDYTDTQYF
TRBJ2-7	TRBV30	CAWSSASKQYF
TRBJ2-7	TRBV6-1	CASSAEGPTYEQYF
TRBJ1-2	TRBV28	CASSLGRGGYTF
TRBJ1-3	TRBV19	CASAVGDGNTIYF
TRBJ2-3	TRBV5-8	CASSLAAATDTQYF
TRBJ2-2	TRBV7-7	CASSPAGGSGELFF
TRBJ1-1	TRBV10-3	CAIRFGPEINTEAFF
TRBJ2-5	TRBV7-9	CASSRTAQETQYF
TRBJ2-2	TRBV10-1	CASSPGLAGGRNTGELFF
TRBJ1-5	TRBV7-2	CASTLGKNQPQHF
TRBJ1-3	TRBV11-2	CASRDLDRGLGNTIYF
TRBJ2-1	TRBV5-1	CASSPTSVAIGEQFF
TRBJ1-5	TRBV7-2	CASSLVGNQPQHF
TRBJ1-2	TRBV5-1	CASSFDMGLGGYTF
TRBJ2-3	TRBV5-1	CASSLDFRGLGTDTQYF
TRBJ1-5	TRBV4-3	CASSQGGGGTVQPQHF
TRBJ1-1	TRBV7-9	CASSLTGNTEAFF
TRBJ2-1	TRBV5-6	CASSFLRGEQFF
TRBJ1-5	TRBV7-6	CASSSTGDRAGQPQHF
TRBJ1-2	TRBV6-1	CASSGGRWGEYGYTF
TRBJ2-7	TRBV19	CASQGNFYEQYF
TRBJ2-3	TRBV11-2	CASSLRERGRDTQYF
TRBJ2-1	TRBV5-4	CASSLRTSYYNEQFF
TRBJ2-1	TRBV20-1	CSASRSNEQFF
TRBJ2-3	TRBV30	CAWSRGSTDTQYF
TRBJ1-4	TRBV6-5	CASRGDEEKLFF
TRBJ1-4	TRBV4-3	CASSQDLGTGVAEKLFF
TRBJ1-4	TRBV4-1	CASSQRGRGTTNEKLFF
.	TRBV5-1	CASSPLDLAYEQYF
TRBJ2-3	TRBV30	CAWNSGGRLADTQYF
TRBJ2-7	TRBV5-1	CASSLPRSSNYEQYF
TRBJ1-2	TRBV4-1	CASSQQQGRFYGYTF
.	TRBV7-9	CASSDSRPGPIPYEQYF
TRBJ2-7	TRBV11-3	CASSSGLAGAEQYF
TRBJ1-5	TRBV2	CASTLNPGQPQHF
TRBJ2-7	TRBV4-2	CASSQEVAESSYEQYF